The clone carrying this T cell receptor beta chain appeared many times. The antigen remains undetermined. The CDR3 covers 15 residues. In germline, CDR1 is MGHDK, CDR2 SYGVNS. Germline trimming cut 3 bases from V and 6 bases from J; bases unmatched to any gene: 11. This entry is derived from a study of CD8 T cells in ankylosing spondylitis. Researchers built TCR beta libraries using quantitative 5'-RACE with molecular barcodes. TCRdb called the 5' RACE reads again in MiXCR, with one record for every CDR3 protein. The sample lists 75,000 to 95,000 distinct CDR3 sequences; about 8.1% were seen once. Overall study results and limits: A subset of motif variants has previously been described in the synovial fluid and blood of reactive arthritis. The disease-linked clones had a CD8+ phenotype and low blood frequencies. Blood of patients with ankylosing spondylitis appeared to be characterized by a TCR beta motif of eight or nine highly homologous variants. There was reportedly significant enrichment of clones that were disease-linked in matched ankylosing spondylitis synovial fluid.

V is TRBV25-1 and J is TRBJ2-7; 7 nucleotides match TRBD1. The sequence derives from a male donor with ankylosing spondylitis. The sample was blood, either unsorted or a sorted T cell fraction (not recorded which). CDR3: CASSENPGQRTEQYF. The CDR3 nucleotides read TGTGCCAGCAGTGAGAATCCGGGACAGAGGACCGAGCAGTACTTC.